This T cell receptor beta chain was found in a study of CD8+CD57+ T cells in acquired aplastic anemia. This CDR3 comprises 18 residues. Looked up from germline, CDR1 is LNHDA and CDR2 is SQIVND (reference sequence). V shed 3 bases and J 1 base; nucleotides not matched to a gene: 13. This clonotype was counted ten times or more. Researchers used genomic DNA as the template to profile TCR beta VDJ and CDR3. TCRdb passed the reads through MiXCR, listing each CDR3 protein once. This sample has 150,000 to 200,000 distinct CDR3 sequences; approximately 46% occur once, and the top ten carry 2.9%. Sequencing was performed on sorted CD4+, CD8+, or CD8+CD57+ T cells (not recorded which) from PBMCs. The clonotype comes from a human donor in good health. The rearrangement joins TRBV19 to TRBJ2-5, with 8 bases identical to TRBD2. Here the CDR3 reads CASSIGQTSGGSQETQYF. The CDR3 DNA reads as TGTGCCAGTAGTATTGGGCAAACTAGCGGCGGATCCCAAGAGACCCAGTACTTC.